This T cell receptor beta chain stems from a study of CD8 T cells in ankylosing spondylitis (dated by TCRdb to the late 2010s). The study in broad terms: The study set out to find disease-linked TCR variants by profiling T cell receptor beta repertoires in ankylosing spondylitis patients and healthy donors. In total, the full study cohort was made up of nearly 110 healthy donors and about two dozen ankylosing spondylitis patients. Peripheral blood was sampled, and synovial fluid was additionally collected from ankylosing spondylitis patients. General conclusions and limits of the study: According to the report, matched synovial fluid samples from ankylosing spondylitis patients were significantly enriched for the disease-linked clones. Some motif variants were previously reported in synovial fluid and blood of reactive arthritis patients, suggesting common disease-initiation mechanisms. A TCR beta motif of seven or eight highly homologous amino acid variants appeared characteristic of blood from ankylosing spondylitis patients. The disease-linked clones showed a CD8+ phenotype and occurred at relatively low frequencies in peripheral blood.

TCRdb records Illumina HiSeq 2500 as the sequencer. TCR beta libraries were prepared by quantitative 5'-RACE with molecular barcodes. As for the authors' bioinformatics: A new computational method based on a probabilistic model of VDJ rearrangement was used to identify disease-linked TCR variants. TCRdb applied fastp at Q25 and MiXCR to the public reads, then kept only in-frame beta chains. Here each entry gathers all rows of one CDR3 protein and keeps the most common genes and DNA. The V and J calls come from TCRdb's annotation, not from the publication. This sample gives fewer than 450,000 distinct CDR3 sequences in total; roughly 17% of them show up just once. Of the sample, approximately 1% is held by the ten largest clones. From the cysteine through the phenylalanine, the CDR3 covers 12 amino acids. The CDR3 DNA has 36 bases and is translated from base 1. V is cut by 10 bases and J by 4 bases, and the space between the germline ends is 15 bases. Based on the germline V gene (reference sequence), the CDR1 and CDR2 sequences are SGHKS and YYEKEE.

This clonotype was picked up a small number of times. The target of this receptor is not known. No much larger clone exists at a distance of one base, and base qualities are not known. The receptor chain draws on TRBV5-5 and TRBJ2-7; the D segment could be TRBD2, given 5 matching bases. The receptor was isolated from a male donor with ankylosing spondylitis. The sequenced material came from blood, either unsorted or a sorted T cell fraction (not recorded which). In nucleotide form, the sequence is TGTGCCTCCGGGGTCAGTCAGTACGAGCAGTACTTC. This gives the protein CASGVSQYEQYF.